This T cell receptor beta chain was identified in a study of Tregs in tolerant kidney transplant recipients. CD4+CD25+CD127- Tregs, CD4+CD25- non-Tregs, CD4 and CD8 cells were sorted. General study findings and limits: Activated donor B cell expansion appeared to reveal the most relevant donor-specific TCRbeta repertoire. Findings come from small patient numbers and require larger validation.

This CDR3 comprises 13 residues. Germline-derived CDR1 and CDR2 are SNHLY and FYNNEI. V lost 5 bases and J lost 6, with 13 bases in between. For this clone: Antigen specificity is unknown.

Sequenced by immunoSEQ multiplex PCR; TCRdb stores in-frame clones only, minus some. The sample has some 70,000 clones, around 83% seen once. Input material: CD4+ T cells from blood. V gene TRBV2 combines with J gene TRBJ1-2; D uncertain. The sequence was obtained from a human donor in good health. The CDR3 protein is CASSQEAVNGYTF. In nucleotides, the CDR3 is TGTGCCAGCAGTCAGGAGGCAGTGAATGGCTACACCTTC.